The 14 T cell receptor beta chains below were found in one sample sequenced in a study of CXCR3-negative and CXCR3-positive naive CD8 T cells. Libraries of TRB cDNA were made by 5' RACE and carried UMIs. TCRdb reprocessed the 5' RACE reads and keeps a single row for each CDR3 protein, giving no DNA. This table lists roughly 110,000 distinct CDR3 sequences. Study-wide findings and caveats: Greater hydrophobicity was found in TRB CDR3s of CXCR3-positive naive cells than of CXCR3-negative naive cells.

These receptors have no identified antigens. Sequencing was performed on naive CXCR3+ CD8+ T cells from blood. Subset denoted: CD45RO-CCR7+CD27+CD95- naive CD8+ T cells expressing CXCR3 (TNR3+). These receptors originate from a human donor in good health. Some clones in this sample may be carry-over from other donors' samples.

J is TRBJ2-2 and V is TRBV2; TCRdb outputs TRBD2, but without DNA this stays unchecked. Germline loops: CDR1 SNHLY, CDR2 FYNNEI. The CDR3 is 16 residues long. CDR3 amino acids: CASSEGLAGNTGELFF.

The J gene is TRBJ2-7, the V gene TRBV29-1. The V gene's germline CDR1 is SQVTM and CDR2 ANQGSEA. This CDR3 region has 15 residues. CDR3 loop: CSVEDQESSSYEQYF.

The CDR3 is CASSSGGLNEQFF. This chain links TRBV7-3 with TRBJ2-1; TCRdb's D gene call, TRBD1, goes unchecked for lack of DNA. Germline V gene data show CDR1 as SGHTA and CDR2 as FQGTGA. The CDR3 covers 13 residues.

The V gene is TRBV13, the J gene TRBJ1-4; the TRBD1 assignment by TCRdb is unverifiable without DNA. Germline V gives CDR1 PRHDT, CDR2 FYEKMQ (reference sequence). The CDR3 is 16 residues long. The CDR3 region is CASSSQQEKGGEKLFF.

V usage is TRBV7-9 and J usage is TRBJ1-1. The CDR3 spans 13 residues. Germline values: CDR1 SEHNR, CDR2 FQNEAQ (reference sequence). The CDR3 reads CASSPRTGIEAFF.

The CDR3 protein is CASSPSVRVMANTGELFF. The chain has TRBV23-1 and TRBJ2-2. TRBV23-1 falls under the ORF class, with uncertain function. The CDR3 spans 18 residues.

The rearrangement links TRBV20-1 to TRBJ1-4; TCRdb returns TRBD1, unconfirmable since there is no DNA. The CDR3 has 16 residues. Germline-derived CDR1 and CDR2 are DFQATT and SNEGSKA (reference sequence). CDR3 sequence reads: CSARTEGQGGNEKLFF.

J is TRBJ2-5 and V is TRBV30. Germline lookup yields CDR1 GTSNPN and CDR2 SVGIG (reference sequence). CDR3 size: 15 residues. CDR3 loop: CAWSVTGGTQETRYF. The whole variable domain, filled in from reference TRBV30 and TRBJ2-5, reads SQTIHQWPATLVQPVGSPLSLECTVEGTSNPNLYWYRQAAGRGLQLLFYSVGIGQISSEVPQNLSASRPQDRQFILSSKKLLLSDSGFYLCAWSVTGGTQETRYFGPGTRLLVL.

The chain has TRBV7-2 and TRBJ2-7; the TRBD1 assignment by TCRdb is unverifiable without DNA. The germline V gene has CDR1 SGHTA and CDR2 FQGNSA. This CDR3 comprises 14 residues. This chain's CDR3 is CASSSLDSPYEQYF.

The CDR3 here is CASSYQGGADTEAFF. The chain carries TRBV7-9 and TRBJ1-1; TCRdb indicates TRBD1, and absent DNA this call remains unverified. The CDR3 is 15 residues long. Looked up from germline, CDR1 is SEHNR and CDR2 is FQNEAQ (reference sequence). Full variable domain (outside the CDR3, taken from reference TRBV7-9 and TRBJ1-1): DTGVSQNPRHKITKRGQNVTFRCDPISEHNRLYWYRQTLGQGPEFLTYFQNEAQLEKSRLLSDRFSAERPKGSFSTLEIQRTEQGDSAMYLCASSYQGGADTEAFFGQGTRLTVV.

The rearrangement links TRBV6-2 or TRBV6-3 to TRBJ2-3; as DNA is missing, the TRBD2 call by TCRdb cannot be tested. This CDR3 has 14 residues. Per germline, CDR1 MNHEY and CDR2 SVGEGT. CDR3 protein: CASTQGLVTDTQYF.

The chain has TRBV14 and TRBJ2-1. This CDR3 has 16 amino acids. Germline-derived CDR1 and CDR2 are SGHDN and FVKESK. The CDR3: CASSQDSASSYNEQFF.

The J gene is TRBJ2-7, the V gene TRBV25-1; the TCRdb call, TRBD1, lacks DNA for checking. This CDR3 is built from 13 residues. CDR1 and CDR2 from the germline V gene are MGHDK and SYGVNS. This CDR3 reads CASSEWTGTEQYF.

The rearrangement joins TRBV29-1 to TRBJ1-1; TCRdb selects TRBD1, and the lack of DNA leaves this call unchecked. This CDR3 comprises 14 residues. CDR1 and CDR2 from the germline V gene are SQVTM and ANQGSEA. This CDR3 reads CSVDYDRTNTEAFF.